This T cell receptor (beta chain) stems from a study of T cell changes during pregnancy in multiple sclerosis. Trimming shortened V by 7 bases and J by 1 base, and 13 bases separated the two germline ends. The V gene's germline CDR1 is SGHRS and CDR2 YFSETQ. The CDR3 runs to 14 residues. Data came from immunoSEQ multiplex PCR; TCRdb stores just in-frame clones and leaves some out. The table shows about 22,000 clones, with roughly nine tenths occurring only once. V and J are TRBV5-1 and TRBJ2-3, with D possibly matching TRBD2 (6 bases). The material sequenced was CD4+ T cells from peripheral blood mononuclear cells, taken in the third trimester of pregnancy. This sequence originates from a female donor in good health, enrolled as a control in a pregnancy study. The CDR3, as DNA: TGCGCCAGCGCGAGGTCTAGCGGCACAGATACGCAGTATTTT. It is translated as CASARSSGTDTQYF.